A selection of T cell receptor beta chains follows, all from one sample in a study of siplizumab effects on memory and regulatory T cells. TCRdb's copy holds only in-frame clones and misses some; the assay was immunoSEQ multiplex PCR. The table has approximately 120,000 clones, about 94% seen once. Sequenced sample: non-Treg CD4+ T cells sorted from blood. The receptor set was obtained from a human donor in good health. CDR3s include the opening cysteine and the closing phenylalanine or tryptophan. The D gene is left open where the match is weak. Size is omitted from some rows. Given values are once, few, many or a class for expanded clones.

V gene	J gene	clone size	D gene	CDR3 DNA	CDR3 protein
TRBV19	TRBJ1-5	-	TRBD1	TGTGCCAGTAATACCGGGGGGACAGATTTTCTCTATAGCAATCAGCCCCAGCATTTT	CASNTGGTDFLYSNQPQHF
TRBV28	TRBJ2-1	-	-	TGTGCCACCTTTGCAGGAGCTCTTGGGGTTGAGCAGTTCTTC	CATFAGALGVEQFF
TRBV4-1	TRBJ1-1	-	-	TGCGCCAGCAGCCAAGATCCCGGGGGCCACGTGAACACTGAAGCTTTCTTT	CASSQDPGGHVNTEAFF
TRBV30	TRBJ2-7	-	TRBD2	TGTGCCTGGAGTGGGCGGGCGGGACTAGCGGCCTACGAGCAGTACTTC	CAWSGRAGLAAYEQYF
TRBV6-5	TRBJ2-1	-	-	TGTGCCAGCATATCTGTGGGCAATGAGCAGTTCTTC	CASISVGNEQFF
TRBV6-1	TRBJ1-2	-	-	TGTGCCAGCAGTGTAGGGGCTAACTATGGCTACACCTTC	CASSVGANYGYTF
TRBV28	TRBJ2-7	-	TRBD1	TGTGCCAGCAGTGGGAAAGGGGGCAACGAGCAGTACTTC	CASSGKGGNEQYF
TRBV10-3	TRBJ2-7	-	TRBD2	TGTGCCATCAGTATACTAGCGGGGGGGACCTACGAGCAGTACTTC	CAISILAGGTYEQYF
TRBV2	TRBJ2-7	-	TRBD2	TGTGCCAGCAGGATAGCGGGGTCTGGGCGAGAGCAGTACTTC	CASRIAGSGREQYF
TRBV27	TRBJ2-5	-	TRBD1	TGTGCCAGCCGCCGGGACAGGGAGTGGGAGACCCAGTACTTC	CASRRDREWETQYF
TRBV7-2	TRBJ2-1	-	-	TGTGCCAGCAGCTTTGGGCCGGCCTCCTACAATGAGCAGTTCTTC	CASSFGPASYNEQFF
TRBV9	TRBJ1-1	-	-	TGTGCCAGCAGCGCGTACTCATTTGCAGGGGCCCGGGAAGCTTTCTTT	CASSAYSFAGAREAFF
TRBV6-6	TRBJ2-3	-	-	TGTGCCAGCAGTTGGGGGGATCGGGGGACGCAGTATTTT	CASSWGDRGTQYF
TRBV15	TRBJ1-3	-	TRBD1	TGTGCCACCAGCAGAGATATTGTCAGGGGGCCTGGAAACACCATATATTTT	CATSRDIVRGPGNTIYF
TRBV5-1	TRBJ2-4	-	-	TGCGCCAGCATGGCGGGGCCCAAAAACATTCAGTACTTC	CASMAGPKNIQYF
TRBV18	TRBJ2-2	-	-	TGTGCCAGCTCACCACCGGTCAGGTTGACCACCGGGGAGCTGTTTTTT	CASSPPVRLTTGELFF
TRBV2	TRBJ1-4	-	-	TGTGCCAGCACTAGGGAGGGGAATACTAATGAAAAACTGTTTTTT	CASTREGNTNEKLFF
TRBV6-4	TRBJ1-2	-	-	TGTGCCAGCAGGCTTAACATGAACTATGGCTACACCTTC	CASRLNMNYGYTF
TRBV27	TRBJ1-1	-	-	TGTGCCAGCAGTCGGTTGATACGCACTGAAGCTTTCTTT	CASSRLIRTEAFF
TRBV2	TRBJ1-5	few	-	TGTGCCAGCAGTCACGAGGGCAATCAGCCCCAGCATTTT	CASSHEGNQPQHF
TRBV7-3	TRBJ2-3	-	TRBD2	TGTGCCAGCAGCTTCGGAATAGCGGGGGGCACAGATACGCAGTATTTT	CASSFGIAGGTDTQYF
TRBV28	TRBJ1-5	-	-	TGTGCCAGCAGTCCTTGGACAGCCTATTATAGCAATCAGCCCCAGCATTTT	CASSPWTAYYSNQPQHF
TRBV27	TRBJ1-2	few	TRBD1	TGTGCCAGCAGTTTGCGAGGACAGGGGCCGGTCGGTCTTGGCTACACCTTC	CASSLRGQGPVGLGYTF
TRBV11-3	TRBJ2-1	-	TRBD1	TGTGCCAGCAGCGAAGGACAGGGAACGGCCAATGAGCAGTTCTTC	CASSEGQGTANEQFF
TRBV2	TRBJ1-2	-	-	TGTGCCAGCAGCGAGGACGGACTTTCCTATGGCTACACCTTC	CASSEDGLSYGYTF
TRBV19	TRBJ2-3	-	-	TGTGCCAGTACCATCTTGGGGGGCACAGATACGCAGTATTTT	CASTILGGTDTQYF
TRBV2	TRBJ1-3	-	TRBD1	TGTGCCAGTTCGACAGGGACGCCTGGAAACACCATATATTTT	CASSTGTPGNTIYF
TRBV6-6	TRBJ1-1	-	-	TGTGCCAGCAATCCCTTAGGTCTAGTGAACACTGAAGCTTTCTTT	CASNPLGLVNTEAFF
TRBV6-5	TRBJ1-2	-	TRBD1	TGTGCCAGCAGTTTCAGCAACAGGGGGCAATATTATGGCTACACCTTC	CASSFSNRGQYYGYTF
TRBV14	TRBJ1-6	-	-	TGTGCCAGCAGACCCAGGGGCTCCTATAATTCACCCCTCCACTTT	CASRPRGSYNSPLHF
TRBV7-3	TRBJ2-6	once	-	TGTGCCAGCAGCCTTCACTCTGGGGCCAACGTCCTGACTTTC	CASSLHSGANVLTF
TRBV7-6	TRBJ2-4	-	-	TGTGCCAGCAGCCCCGGAAGTGGTATTCAGTACTTC	CASSPGSGIQYF
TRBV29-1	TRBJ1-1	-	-	TGCAGCGTTACCCAGGGGACGGGGAGCACTGAAGCTTTCTTT	CSVTQGTGSTEAFF
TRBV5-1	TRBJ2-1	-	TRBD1	TGCGCCAGCAGCACGGGACAGGAGAATGAGCAGTTCTTC	CASSTGQENEQFF
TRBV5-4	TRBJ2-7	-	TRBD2	TGTGCCAGCAGCTTGCTAGCGGGGGCCTCCTACGAGCAGTACTTC	CASSLLAGASYEQYF
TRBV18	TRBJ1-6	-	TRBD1	TGTGCCAGCTCCCTAACGGGACAGGATTACTCACCCCTCCACTTT	CASSLTGQDYSPLHF
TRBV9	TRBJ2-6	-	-	TGTGCCAGCAGCGGGCGATTGGCTGGGGCCAACGTCCTGACTTTC	CASSGRLAGANVLTF
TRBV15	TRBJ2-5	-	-	TGTGCCACCAGCAGAGATGTGAGGGCAACCCAAGAGACCCAGTACTTC	CATSRDVRATQETQYF
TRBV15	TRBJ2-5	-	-	TGTGCCACCAGCTCGGGCGGGGGCCTCCAAGAGACCCAGTACTTC	CATSSGGGLQETQYF
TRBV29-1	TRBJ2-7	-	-	TGCAGCGTTGACACGGTGGGAACCTACGAGCAGTACTTC	CSVDTVGTYEQYF
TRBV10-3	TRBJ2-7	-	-	TGTGCCATCAGTGAGTCGGGGCCTTACGAGCAGTACTTC	CAISESGPYEQYF
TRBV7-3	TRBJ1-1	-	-	TGTGCCAGCAGCTTAACGAGCCCTCCGATGAACACTGAAGCTTTCTTT	CASSLTSPPMNTEAFF
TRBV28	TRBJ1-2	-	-	TGTGCCAGCCGGGACAACTCTAACTATGGCTACACCTTC	CASRDNSNYGYTF
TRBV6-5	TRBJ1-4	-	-	TGTGCCAGCAGTTATGAGGCAACTAATGAAAAACTGTTTTTT	CASSYEATNEKLFF
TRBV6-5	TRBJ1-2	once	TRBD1	TGTGCCAGCAGCCTTCAGGGACAGGGGGCCCAAGGCTACACCTTC	CASSLQGQGAQGYTF
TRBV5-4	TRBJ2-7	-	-	TGTGCCAGCAGCTTAGGGTCGAACAGGGCGTACGAGCAGTACTTC	CASSLGSNRAYEQYF
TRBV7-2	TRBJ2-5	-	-	TGTGCCAGCAGCTTAGTGACCACCCTACAAGAGACCCAGTACTTC	CASSLVTTLQETQYF
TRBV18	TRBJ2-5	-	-	TGTGCCAGCTCACCCGCGGGGGAGACCCAGTACTTC	CASSPAGETQYF
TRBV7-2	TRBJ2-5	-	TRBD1	TGTGCCAGCAGCTTCGAGTACGGGACAGCGTACCAAGAGACCCAGTACTTC	CASSFEYGTAYQETQYF
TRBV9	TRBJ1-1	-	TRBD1	TGTGCCAGCAGCGACCGGACAGGGGTGGCTGAAGCTTTCTTT	CASSDRTGVAEAFF
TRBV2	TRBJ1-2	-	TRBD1	TGTGCCAGCAGCCCGGGACAGCGAACGGGCTACACCTTC	CASSPGQRTGYTF
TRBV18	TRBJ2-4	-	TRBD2	TGTGCCAGCTCACCACCTTCGCGGGGGGGTTGGAACATTCAGTACTTC	CASSPPSRGGWNIQYF
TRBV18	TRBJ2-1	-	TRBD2	TGTGCCAGCTCGCCGCGGGGGGGAGAGCAGTTCTTC	CASSPRGGEQFF
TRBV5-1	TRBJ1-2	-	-	TGCGCCAGCAGCCCCCGGGAGGTCTATGGCTACACCTTC	CASSPREVYGYTF
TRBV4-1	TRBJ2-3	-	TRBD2	TGCGCCAGCAGCCAAGAAGAGACTAGCGGGGGCACAGATACGCAGTATTTT	CASSQEETSGGTDTQYF
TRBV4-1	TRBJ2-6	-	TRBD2	TGCGCCAGCAGCCAAGCAGGTCTAGCGGGTCTCTCTGGGGCCAACGTCCTGACTTTC	CASSQAGLAGLSGANVLTF
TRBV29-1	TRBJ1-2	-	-	TGCAGCGTTGAAGGGGGTCGAACAGTCGATAACTATGGCTACACCTTC	CSVEGGRTVDNYGYTF
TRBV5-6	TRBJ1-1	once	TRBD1	TGTGCCAGCAGGCCGCAGGGGGCACAGGGTAACACTGAAGCTTTCTTT	CASRPQGAQGNTEAFF